A selection of T cell receptor beta chains follows, all from one sample in a study of shared clonotypes between healthy human individuals. Profiling relied on immunoSEQ multiplex PCR, and the TCRdb table lists in-frame clones only, not all of them. Here the sample spans roughly 2,000,000 clones, over 85% being singletons. Sequencing was done on a sample of naive CD8+ T cells sorted from blood. The receptors stem from a man younger than 30 in good health. Each CDR3 is given with its conserved first and last residue. The order of the fields is clone size, V gene, J gene, D gene, CDR3 DNA, CDR3 protein. The D gene is left open where the match is weak. Only some rows state a clone size, as once, few, many or a class for expanded clones.

size: once
V: TRBV10-1
J: TRBJ2-7
D: TRBD2
DNA: TGCGCCAGCAGTGCCGGGACTAGCGAATACGGCGACGAGCAGTACTTC
CDR3: CASSAGTSEYGDEQYF

size: -
V: TRBV7-2
J: TRBJ2-7
D: TRBD2
DNA: TGTGCCAGCACCGACCCGACTAGCGGGAGCTACGAGCAGTACTTC
CDR3: CASTDPTSGSYEQYF

size: -
V: TRBV7-9
J: TRBJ1-6
D: -
DNA: TGTGCCAGCAGCTCCTATAATTCACCCCTCCACTTT
CDR3: CASSSYNSPLHF

size: -
V: TRBV11-3
J: TRBJ2-1
D: -
DNA: TGTGCCAGCAGCTTATACCGTCAACCCAATGAGCAGTTCTTC
CDR3: CASSLYRQPNEQFF

size: -
V: TRBV5-1
J: TRBJ2-1
D: -
DNA: TGCGCCAGCACCCCCGCGGGCGCCGGATACAATGAGCAGTTCTTC
CDR3: CASTPAGAGYNEQFF

size: once
V: TRBV14
J: TRBJ2-7
D: -
DNA: TGTGCCAGCAGCCTGACTGGTTACGAGCAGTACTTC
CDR3: CASSLTGYEQYF

size: once
V: TRBV18
J: TRBJ2-2
D: -
DNA: TGTGCCAGCTCCACTCTTGGTCAGGCGAACACCGGGGAGCTGTTTTTT
CDR3: CASSTLGQANTGELFF

size: -
V: TRBV7-9
J: TRBJ1-1
D: -
DNA: TGTGCCAGCAGCGGGGACATTGGGATGAACACTGAAGCTTTCTTT
CDR3: CASSGDIGMNTEAFF

size: -
V: TRBV4-3
J: TRBJ2-1
D: -
DNA: TGCGCCAGCAGCCGACTACTACAGGGTGGAACTAGTCGGGAGGAGTACAATGAGCAGTTCTTC
CDR3: CASSRLLQGGTSREEYNEQFF

size: once
V: TRBV2
J: TRBJ2-7
D: -
DNA: TGTGCCAGCAAAAGGGAGGCTACCGCCTACGAGCAGTACTTC
CDR3: CASKREATAYEQYF

size: -
V: TRBV28
J: TRBJ2-2
D: -
DNA: TGTGCCAGCAACCCGGAAGACTACTCGGAATCAAACACCGGGGAGCTGTTTTTT
CDR3: CASNPEDYSESNTGELFF

size: -
V: TRBV13
J: TRBJ2-7
D: TRBD2
DNA: TGTGCCAGCAGCCCCCTCCCCCTAACTAGCGGGGAAGCCTACGAGCAGTACTTC
CDR3: CASSPLPLTSGEAYEQYF

size: -
V: TRBV5-6
J: TRBJ1-4
D: TRBD1
DNA: TGTGCCAGCAGCTTAACAGGGGTATTCGAAAAACTGTTTTTT
CDR3: CASSLTGVFEKLFF

size: -
V: TRBV9
J: TRBJ2-1
D: -
DNA: TGTGCCAGCAGCGTCCTCCCGGAATTGGGCAGCGGGGAGCAGTTCTTC
CDR3: CASSVLPELGSGEQFF

size: -
V: TRBV7-2
J: TRBJ2-1
D: -
DNA: TGTGCCAGCAGCCCCGACTGGGTCAATGAGCAGTTCTTC
CDR3: CASSPDWVNEQFF

size: -
V: TRBV10-3
J: TRBJ2-7
D: -
DNA: TGTGCCATCAGGGAGGGCATACAGGGTGACGGCCCCTACGAGCAGTACTTC
CDR3: CAIREGIQGDGPYEQYF

size: -
V: TRBV4-3
J: TRBJ1-6
D: -
DNA: TGCGCCAGCAGCCAAATATGGTCAGGGGACTCACCCCTCCACTTT
CDR3: CASSQIWSGDSPLHF

size: -
V: TRBV5-1
J: TRBJ2-4
D: -
DNA: TGCGCCAGCAGCTTGGACGGAGCCAAAAACATTCAGTACTTC
CDR3: CASSLDGAKNIQYF

size: few
V: TRBV11-2
J: TRBJ2-7
D: TRBD1
DNA: TGTGCCAGCAGCTTCGGGACAGGGGCCTACGAGCAGTACTTC
CDR3: CASSFGTGAYEQYF

size: -
V: TRBV7-2
J: TRBJ2-3
D: -
DNA: TGTGCCAGCAGCTTAGGAGCAAGGAGGGCAGATACGCAGTATTTT
CDR3: CASSLGARRADTQYF

size: -
V: TRBV6-1
J: TRBJ2-7
D: -
DNA: TGTGCCAGCCTATCCACCGCCTACGAGCAGTACTTC
CDR3: CASLSTAYEQYF

size: -
V: TRBV2
J: TRBJ1-1
D: -
DNA: TGTGCCAGCAGTGCCCCCCCCCGCGCTGAAGCTTTCTTT
CDR3: CASSAPPRAEAFF

size: -
V: TRBV27
J: TRBJ2-3
D: TRBD2
DNA: TGTGCCAGCAGTCGACTAGCGGGGCCCGACACAGATACGCAGTATTTT
CDR3: CASSRLAGPDTDTQYF

size: -
V: TRBV28
J: TRBJ1-5
D: -
DNA: TGTGCCAGCAGTTTCACACGTTATAGCAATCAGCCCCAGCATTTT
CDR3: CASSFTRYSNQPQHF

size: once
V: TRBV29-1
J: TRBJ2-1
D: TRBD2
DNA: TGCAGCGTTGCGGGCGGGAGGGCCGTGAATGAGCAGTTCTTC
CDR3: CSVAGGRAVNEQFF

size: -
V: TRBV6-1
J: TRBJ2-7
D: TRBD1
DNA: TGTGCCAGCAGAGATCGGGACAGCATCGACGAGCAGTACTTC
CDR3: CASRDRDSIDEQYF

size: -
V: TRBV19
J: TRBJ2-1
D: TRBD2
DNA: TGTGCCAGTCGCCCTAGCGGCTACAATGAGCAGTTCTTC
CDR3: CASRPSGYNEQFF

size: -
V: TRBV7-9
J: TRBJ2-1
D: -
DNA: TGTGCCAGCAGCTTTCTAGGGGACGGGAACAATGAGCAGTTCTTC
CDR3: CASSFLGDGNNEQFF

size: -
V: TRBV27
J: TRBJ1-1
D: -
DNA: TGTGCCAGCAGTTTTGGGGGGCCCATGAACACTGAAGCTTTCTTT
CDR3: CASSFGGPMNTEAFF

size: -
V: TRBV10-3
J: TRBJ2-3
D: -
DNA: TGTGCCATCAGTGAGTCGGTCGGACACAAGTTACCCACAGATACGCAGTATTTT
CDR3: CAISESVGHKLPTDTQYF

size: -
V: TRBV9
J: TRBJ1-1
D: -
DNA: TGTGCCAGCAGCCTTGACACGAACACTGAAGCTTTCTTT
CDR3: CASSLDTNTEAFF

size: -
V: TRBV28
J: TRBJ1-6
D: -
DNA: TGTGCCAGCAGTGACGGATATAATTCACCCCTCCACTTT
CDR3: CASSDGYNSPLHF